The clone carrying this T cell receptor (delta chain) appeared a few times. TCRdb repeated clone calling on the reads with CATT. Of 8,500 to 14,000 delta-chain clones in the sample, about 8.7% were seen once. These data are taken from a study of gamma-delta chains in newborns, infants, children. About the research overall: Microbial exposure reportedly drives polyclonal innate γδ T cell expansion after birth.

Germline CDR1 GEAIGNYY, CDR2 EKD. This CDR3 is built from 20 residues. With 0 bases clipped from V and 3 bases from J, the junction kept 7 bases outside the gene matches. This TCR derives from a child who was a newborn, infant or young child, either healthy, febrile or measles-vaccinated (not recorded which). V usage is TRDV2 and J usage is TRDJ3; TRDD3 aligns across 13 bases. Sequencing was done on a sample of blood. CDR3 sequence reads: CACDTGGLGDTRWDTRQMFF. Here the CDR3 DNA reads TGTGCCTGTGACACCGGTGGACTGGGGGATACGCGCTGGGACACCCGACAGATGTTTTTC.